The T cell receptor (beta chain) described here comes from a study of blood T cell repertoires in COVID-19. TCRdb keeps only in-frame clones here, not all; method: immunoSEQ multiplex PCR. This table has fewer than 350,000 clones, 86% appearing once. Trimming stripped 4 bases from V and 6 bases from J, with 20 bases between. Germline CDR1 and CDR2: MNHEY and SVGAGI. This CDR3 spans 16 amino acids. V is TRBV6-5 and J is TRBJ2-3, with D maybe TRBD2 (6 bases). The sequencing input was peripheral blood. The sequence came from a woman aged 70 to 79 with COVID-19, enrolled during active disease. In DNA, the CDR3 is TGTGCCAGCAGTTCCACGTGGCGGGGCCCTCGGGATACGCAGTATTTT. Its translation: CASSSTWRGPRDTQYF.